This TCR beta chain is drawn from a study of blood T cell repertoires in COVID-19 (TCRdb year 2020). Notes on the research overall: Samples from collaborators originated in the United States, Italy and Spain and spanned both the acute and convalescent phases of COVID-19. Samples were obtained from the ongoing ImmuneRACE study (first 160 participants) and from about 1,300 subjects provided by 6 global collaborators. Sample metadata almost always included a de-identified subject ID, COVID-19 status, age in years and sex. The prospective study material was composed of cDNA or gDNA derived from T cells, B-cell-depleted T cells, or PBMCs. The repertoires were made available in a free public database intended to serve as a resource for research on the immune response to SARS-CoV-2. Deeply sampled blood TCRbeta repertoires from subjects exposed to, actively infected with, or recovered from COVID-19 were included in the dataset. Where available, HLA class I and class II types were taken from metadata supplied by the sample provider and were not determined by assay-based typing.

Ends trimmed: V by 7 bases, J by 5 bases; bases unmatched to a gene: 9. CDR1 and CDR2 were assigned from the germline V gene (reference sequence) as SEHNR and FQNEAQ. From cysteine to phenylalanine, the CDR3 is 15 amino acids long. The kept DNA is CDR3 alone, 45 bases in frame from the first base. Paper-wide results and their limitations: The quantity of clinical and demographic metadata differed by source and by participant and was supplied without curation.

Worth noting for this clone: Its antigen is still unknown. It has no much larger one-base neighbor in the sample; base qualities were not kept.

TCRbeta CDR3 regions were amplified from genomic DNA using the immunoSEQ Assay, a bias-controlled multiplex PCR. Regarding the original processing steps: The number of nucleated cells in each sample was estimated by amplification of reference gene primers within the assay. Sequence reads were collapsed and filtered to measure the absolute abundance of every unique TCRbeta CDR3 rearrangement. Productive Simpson clonality was computed per sample as the square root of Simpson's diversity index over productive rearrangements. Sourced from immuneACCESS, this table was stored by TCRdb with only in-frame sequences that have V and J called. A share of the clones is absent; for the studies checked, an unresolved V gene accounts for under half, and the remainder has no known explanation. That table furnishes V, J and clone size, whereas the DNA furnished D and trimming. The sample has around 140,000 clones on record, roughly 90% of them singletons. Approximately 4% of the sample comes from the top ten.

In the prospective study, participants were about 18 to 95 years old, resided in fewer than 25 geographic areas of the United States, and were enrolled through a virtual design. In the prospective study, cohorts were assigned on the basis of participant-reported clinical history obtained from a screening survey and a study questionnaire. A participant counted as exposed if, within 2 weeks of entering the study, that participant had been in contact with someone who had a PCR-confirmed or clinician-diagnosed COVID-19 case. Mobile phlebotomists in the prospective study collected whole blood, serum and a nasopharyngeal or oropharyngeal swab from every participant. Additional blood draws and questionnaires over a 2-month period could optionally be provided by prospective study participants. Blood samples from the prospective study were shipped frozen or at room temperature prior to DNA extraction.

The sequencing input was PBMCs or T cells enriched from blood (not recorded which). The clonotype originates from a woman in her thirties or forties who had been exposed to COVID-19. The chain couples TRBV7-9 to TRBJ1-4, with 8 bases in between that match TRBD1. CDR3 reads: CASNVGQGGNEKLFF. The base sequence is TGTGCCAGCAATGTAGGACAGGGTGGAAATGAAAAACTGTTTTTT.